This TCR beta chain was identified during a study of control samples from healthy donors and cancer patients. The data were produced by immunoSEQ multiplex PCR, yet TCRdb's version contains in-frame clones alone and is incomplete. The sample lists roughly 170,000 clones, around 95% seen once, with about 4% in the top ten. This CDR3 has 16 amino acids. Germline loops: CDR1 SGHTA, CDR2 FQGTGA. V gave up 6 bases and J gave up 3 bases; unmatched junction bases: 10. Sequenced input: blood. V usage is TRBV7-3 and J usage is TRBJ2-1, with TRBD2 matching over 8 bases. This receptor was obtained from a woman aged 60-75 years in good health. Here the CDR3 reads CASSGGAGGIYNEQFF. CDR3 nucleotide sequence: TGTGCCAGCAGTGGCGGGGCGGGGGGAATCTACAATGAGCAGTTCTTC.